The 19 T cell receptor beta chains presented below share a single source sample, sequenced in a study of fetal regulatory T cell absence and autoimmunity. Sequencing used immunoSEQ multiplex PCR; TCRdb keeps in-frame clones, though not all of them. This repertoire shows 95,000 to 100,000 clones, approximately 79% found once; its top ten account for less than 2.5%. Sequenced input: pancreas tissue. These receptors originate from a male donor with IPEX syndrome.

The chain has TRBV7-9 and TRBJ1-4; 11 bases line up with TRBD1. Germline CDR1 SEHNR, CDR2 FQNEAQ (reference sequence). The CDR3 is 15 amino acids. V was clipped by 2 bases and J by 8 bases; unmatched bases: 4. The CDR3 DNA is TGTGCCAGCAGCTTACGGGGGACAGGGGGAGAAAAACTGTTTTTT. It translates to CASSLRGTGGEKLFF.

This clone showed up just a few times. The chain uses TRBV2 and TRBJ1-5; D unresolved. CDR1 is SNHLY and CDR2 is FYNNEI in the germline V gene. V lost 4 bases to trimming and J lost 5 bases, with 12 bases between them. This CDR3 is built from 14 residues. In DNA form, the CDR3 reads TGTGCCAGCAGTGGGGTCCCTCGGGATCAGCCCCAGCATTTT. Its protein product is CASSGVPRDQPQHF.

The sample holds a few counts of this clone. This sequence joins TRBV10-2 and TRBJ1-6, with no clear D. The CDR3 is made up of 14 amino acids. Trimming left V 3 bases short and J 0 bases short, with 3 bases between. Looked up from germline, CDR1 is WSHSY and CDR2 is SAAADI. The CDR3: CASSDSSYNSPLHF. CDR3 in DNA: TGCGCCAGCAGTGATAGCTCCTATAATTCACCCCTCCACTTT.

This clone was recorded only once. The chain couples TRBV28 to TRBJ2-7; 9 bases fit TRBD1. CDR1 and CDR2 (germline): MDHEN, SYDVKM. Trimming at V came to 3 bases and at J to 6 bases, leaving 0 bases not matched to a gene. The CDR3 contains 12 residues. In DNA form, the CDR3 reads TGTGCCAGCAGTTTGGACAGGGGCGAGCAGTACTTC. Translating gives CASSLDRGEQYF.

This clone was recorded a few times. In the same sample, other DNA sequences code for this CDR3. The CDR3 spells CASSLGNYEQYF. The CDR3 coding sequence is TGCGCCAGCAGCTTGGGCAACTACGAGCAGTACTTC. V usage is TRBV5-1 and J usage is TRBJ2-7; D unresolved. The V gene's germline CDR1 is SGHRS and CDR2 YFSETQ. V was clipped by 0 bases and J by 3 bases, with 4 bases between them. The CDR3 loop spans 12 amino acids.

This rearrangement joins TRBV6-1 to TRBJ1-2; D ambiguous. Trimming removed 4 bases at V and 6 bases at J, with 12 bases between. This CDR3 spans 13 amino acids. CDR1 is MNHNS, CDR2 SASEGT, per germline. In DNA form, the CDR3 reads TGTGCCAGCAGTGGCGAAGGGAGGAATGGCTACACCTTC. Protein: CASSGEGRNGYTF.

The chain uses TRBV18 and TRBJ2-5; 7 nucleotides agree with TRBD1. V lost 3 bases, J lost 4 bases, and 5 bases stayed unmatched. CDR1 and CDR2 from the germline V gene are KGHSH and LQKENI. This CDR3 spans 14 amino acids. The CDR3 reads CASSPKDRRETQYF. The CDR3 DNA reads TGTGCCAGCTCACCCAAGGACAGGCGAGAGACCCAGTACTTC.

The CDR3 region has the DNA TGTGCCAGCAGTTTTGGCCGAGGGGATCGGGGTTATGGCTACACCTTC. Residues: CASSFGRGDRGYGYTF. V gene TRBV27 combines with J gene TRBJ1-2; the D gene is possibly TRBD1 (5 bases). The germline V gene has CDR1 MNHEY and CDR2 SMNVEV (reference sequence). The CDR3 extends over 16 amino acids. Trimming pared 3 bases from V and 5 bases from J, leaving 19 bases between.

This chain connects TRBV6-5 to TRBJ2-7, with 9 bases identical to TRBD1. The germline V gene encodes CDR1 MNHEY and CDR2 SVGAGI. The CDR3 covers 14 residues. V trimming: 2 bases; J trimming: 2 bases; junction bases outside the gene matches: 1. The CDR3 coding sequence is TGTGCCAGCAGTTACGGGACAGGGACCTACGAGCAGTACTTC. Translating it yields CASSYGTGTYEQYF.

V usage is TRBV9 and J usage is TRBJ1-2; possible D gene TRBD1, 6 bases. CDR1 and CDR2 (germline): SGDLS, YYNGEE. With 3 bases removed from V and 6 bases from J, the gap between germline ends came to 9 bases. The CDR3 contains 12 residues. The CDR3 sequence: CASSGRGDGYTF. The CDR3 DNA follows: TGTGCCAGCAGCGGAAGGGGGGATGGCTACACCTTC.

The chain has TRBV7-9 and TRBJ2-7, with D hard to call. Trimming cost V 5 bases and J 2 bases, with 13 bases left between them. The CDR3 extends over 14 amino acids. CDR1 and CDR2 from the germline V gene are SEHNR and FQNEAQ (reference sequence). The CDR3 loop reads CASSPFEIPYEQYF. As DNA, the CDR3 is TGTGCCAGCAGCCCATTTGAGATCCCCTACGAGCAGTACTTC.

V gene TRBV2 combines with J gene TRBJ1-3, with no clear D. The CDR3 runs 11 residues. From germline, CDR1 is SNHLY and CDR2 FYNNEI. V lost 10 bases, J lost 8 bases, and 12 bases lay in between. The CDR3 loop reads CAKLRDDTIYF. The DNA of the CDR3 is TGTGCCAAACTGCGGGATGACACCATATATTTT. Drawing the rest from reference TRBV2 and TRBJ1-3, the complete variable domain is EPEVTQTPSHQVTQMGQEVILRCVPISNHLYFYWYRQILGQKVEFLVSFYNNEISEKSEIFDDQFSVERPDGSNFTLKIRSTKLEDSAMYFCAKLRDDTIYFGEGSWLTVV.

Here the CDR3 reads CASSRGLSSYEQYF. The CDR3 DNA sequence: TGTGCCAGTAGTAGAGGGCTCAGCTCCTACGAGCAGTACTTC. V is TRBV19 and J is TRBJ2-7; D possibly corresponds to TRBD2 (5 bases). The CDR3 spans 14 residues. Germline V gene lookup returns CDR1 LNHDA and CDR2 SQIVND (reference sequence). Trimming removed 4 bases at V and 0 bases at J, with 10 bases between. The whole variable domain, remainder taken from reference TRBV19 and TRBJ2-7, is DGGITQSPKYLFRKEGQNVTLSCEQNLNHDAMYWYRQDPGQGLRLIYYSQIVNDFQKGDIAEGYSVSREKKESFPLTVTSAQKNPTAFYLCASSRGLSSYEQYFGPGTRLTVT.

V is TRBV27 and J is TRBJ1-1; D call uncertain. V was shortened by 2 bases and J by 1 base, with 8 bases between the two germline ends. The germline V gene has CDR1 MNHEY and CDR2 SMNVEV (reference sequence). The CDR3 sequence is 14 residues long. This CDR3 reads CASSLRWRNTEAFF. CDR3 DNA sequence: TGTGCCAGCAGTTTACGATGGCGGAACACTGAAGCTTTCTTT.

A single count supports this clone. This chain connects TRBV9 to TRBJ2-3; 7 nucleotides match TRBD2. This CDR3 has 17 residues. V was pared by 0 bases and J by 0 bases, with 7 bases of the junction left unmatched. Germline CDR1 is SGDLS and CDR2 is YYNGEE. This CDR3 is CASSVGTRVPSTDTQYF. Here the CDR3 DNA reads TGTGCCAGCAGCGTAGGGACTAGGGTACCTAGCACAGATACGCAGTATTTT.

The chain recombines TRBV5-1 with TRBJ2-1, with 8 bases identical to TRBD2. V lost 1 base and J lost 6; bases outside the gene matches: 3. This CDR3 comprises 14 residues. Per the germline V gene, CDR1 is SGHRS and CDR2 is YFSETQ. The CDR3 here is CASSLWTSSNEQFF. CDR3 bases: TGCGCCAGCAGCTTGTGGACTAGCAGCAATGAGCAGTTCTTC.

CDR3 in amino acids: CASRLGQGGKVNTEAFF. The CDR3 DNA is TGCGCCAGCAGATTAGGACAGGGGGGAAAGGTCAACACTGAAGCTTTCTTT. This chain links TRBV5-1 with TRBJ1-1, with TRBD1 matching 10 bases. This CDR3 has 17 amino acids. J was trimmed by 2 bases and V by 5 bases; bases with no gene match: 12. Germline V gene sequence: CDR1 SGHRS, CDR2 YFSETQ. Complete variable domain (other parts from reference TRBV5-1 and TRBJ1-1): KAGVTQTPRYLIKTRGQQVTLSCSPISGHRSVSWYQQTPGQGLQFLFEYFSETQRNKGNFPGRFSGRQFSNSRSEMNVSTLELGDSALYLCASRLGQGGKVNTEAFFGQGTRLTVV.

This chain's CDR3 is CAISEGTSGSNEQYF. The CDR3 DNA is TGTGCCATCAGTGAGGGGACTAGCGGGAGCAACGAGCAGTACTTC. The chain carries TRBV10-3 and TRBJ2-7; 14 nucleotides align to TRBD2. Trimming removed 2 bases from V and 5 bases from J; junction bases left unmatched: 2. The CDR3 length is 15 residues. CDR1 is ENHRY, CDR2 SYGVKD, per germline.

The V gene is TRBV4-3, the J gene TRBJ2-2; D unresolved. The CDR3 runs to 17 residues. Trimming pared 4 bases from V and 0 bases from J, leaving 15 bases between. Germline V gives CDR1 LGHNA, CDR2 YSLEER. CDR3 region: CASSPILAVANTGELFF. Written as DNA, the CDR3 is TGCGCCAGCAGCCCTATTCTGGCGGTCGCGAACACCGGGGAGCTGTTTTTT.